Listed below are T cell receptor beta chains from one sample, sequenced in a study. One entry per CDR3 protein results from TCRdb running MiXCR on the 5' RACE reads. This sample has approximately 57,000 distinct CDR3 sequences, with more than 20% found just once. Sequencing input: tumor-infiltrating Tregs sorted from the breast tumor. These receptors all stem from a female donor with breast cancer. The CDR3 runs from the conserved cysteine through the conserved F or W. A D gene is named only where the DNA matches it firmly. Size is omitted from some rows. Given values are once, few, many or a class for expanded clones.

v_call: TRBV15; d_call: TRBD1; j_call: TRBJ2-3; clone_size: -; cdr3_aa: CATSPGTGGWDTQYF; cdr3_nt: TGTGCCACCAGCCCCGGGACAGGGGGCTGGGATACGCAGTATTTT
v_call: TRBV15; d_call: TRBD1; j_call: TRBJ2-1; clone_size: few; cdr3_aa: CATNPGGAYNEQFF; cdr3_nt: TGTGCCACCAATCCAGGGGGCGCCTACAATGAGCAGTTCTTC
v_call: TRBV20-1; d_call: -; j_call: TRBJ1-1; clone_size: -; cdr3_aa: CSARAPGRTEAFF; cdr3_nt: TGCAGTGCTAGAGCGCCGGGTCGGACTGAAGCTTTCTTT
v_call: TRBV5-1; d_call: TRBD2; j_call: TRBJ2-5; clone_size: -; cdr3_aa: CASSFGTRAGVETQYF; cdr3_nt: TGCGCCAGCAGCTTTGGGACCCGAGCGGGAGTGGAGACCCAGTACTTC
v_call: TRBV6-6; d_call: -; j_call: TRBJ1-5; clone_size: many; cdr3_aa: CASSPGTTNQPQHF; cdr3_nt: TGTGCCAGCAGTCCCGGGACAACTAATCAGCCCCAGCATTTT
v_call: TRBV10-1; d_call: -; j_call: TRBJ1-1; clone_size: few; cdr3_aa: CASSPIPQANTEAFF; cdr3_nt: TGCGCCAGCAGCCCTATTCCTCAGGCGAACACTGAAGCTTTCTTT
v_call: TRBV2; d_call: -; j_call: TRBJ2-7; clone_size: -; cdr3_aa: CATRDAETSYEQYF; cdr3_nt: TGTGCCACCAGGGACGCCGAAACATCCTACGAGCAGTACTTC
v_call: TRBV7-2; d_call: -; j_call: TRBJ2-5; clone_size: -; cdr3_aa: CASSLGPGGRETQYF; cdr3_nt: TGTGCCAGCAGCTTAGGGCCCGGGGGAAGGGAGACCCAGTACTTC
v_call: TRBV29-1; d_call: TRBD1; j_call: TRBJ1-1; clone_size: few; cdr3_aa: CSVEMGWDRDTEAFF; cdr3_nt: TGCAGCGTTGAGATGGGGTGGGACAGGGACACTGAAGCTTTCTTT
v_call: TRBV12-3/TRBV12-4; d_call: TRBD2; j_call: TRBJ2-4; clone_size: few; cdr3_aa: CASSPTLGTSGSLVAKNIQYF; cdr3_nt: TGTGCCAGCAGCCCGACCCTGGGGACTAGCGGGAGTTTAGTGGCCAAAAACATTCAGTACTTC
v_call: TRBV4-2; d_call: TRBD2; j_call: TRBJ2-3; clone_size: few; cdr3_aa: CASSQDIAGGTDTQYF; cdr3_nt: TGTGCCAGCAGCCAAGATATCGCGGGGGGTACTGATACGCAGTATTTT
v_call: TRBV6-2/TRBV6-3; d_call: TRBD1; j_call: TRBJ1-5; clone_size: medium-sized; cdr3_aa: CASSYSKTGDQPQHF; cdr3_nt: TGTGCCAGCAGTTACTCGAAGACAGGGGATCAGCCCCAGCATTTT
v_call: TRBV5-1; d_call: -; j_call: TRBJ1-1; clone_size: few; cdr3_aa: CASSMGQNTEAFF; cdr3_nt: TGCGCCAGCAGCATGGGACAGAACACTGAAGCTTTCTTT
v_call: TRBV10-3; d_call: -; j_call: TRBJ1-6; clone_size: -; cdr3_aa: CAISEPRRGNNSPLHF; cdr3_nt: TGTGCCATCAGTGAGCCACGCAGGGGCAATAATTCGCCCCTCCACTTT
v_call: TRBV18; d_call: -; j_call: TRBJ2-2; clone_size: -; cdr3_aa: CASSSRTGELFF; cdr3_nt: TGTGCCAGCTCCTCAAGAACCGGGGAGCTGTTTTTT
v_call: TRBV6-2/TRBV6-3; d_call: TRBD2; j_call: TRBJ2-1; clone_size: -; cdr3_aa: CASRDSGYYNEQFF; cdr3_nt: TGTGCCAGCAGGGATAGCGGGTACTACAATGAGCAGTTCTTC
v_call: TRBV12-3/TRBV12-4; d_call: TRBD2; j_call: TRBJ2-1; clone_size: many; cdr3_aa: CASRATSGYRNEQFF; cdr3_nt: TGTGCCAGCAGGGCTACTAGCGGGTACCGGAATGAGCAGTTCTTC
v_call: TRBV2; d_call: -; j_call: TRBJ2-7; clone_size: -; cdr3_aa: CASSERALSYEQYF; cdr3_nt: TGTGCCAGCAGTGAGCGGGCACTATCCTACGAGCAGTACTTC
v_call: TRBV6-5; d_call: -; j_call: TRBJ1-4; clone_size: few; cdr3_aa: CVSSYGERGATNEKLFF; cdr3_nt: TGTGTCAGCAGTTACGGGGAGAGGGGAGCAACTAATGAAAAACTGTTTTTT
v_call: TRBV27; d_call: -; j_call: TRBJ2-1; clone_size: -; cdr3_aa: CASSYRRASYEQFF; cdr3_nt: TGTGCCAGCAGTTATCGGAGGGCCAGTTATGAGCAGTTCTTC
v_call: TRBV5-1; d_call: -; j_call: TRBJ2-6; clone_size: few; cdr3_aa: CASSLVARSSGANVLTF; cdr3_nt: TGCGCCAGCAGCTTGGTTGCCAGAAGCTCTGGGGCCAACGTCCTGACTTTC
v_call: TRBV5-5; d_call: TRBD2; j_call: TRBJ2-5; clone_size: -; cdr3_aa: CASTPGLAGVGTQYF; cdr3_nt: TGTGCCAGCACCCCGGGACTAGCGGGGGTGGGGACCCAGTACTTC
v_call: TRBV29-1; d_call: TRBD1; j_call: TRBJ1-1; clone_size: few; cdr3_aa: CSVGQGVDTEAFF; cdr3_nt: TGCAGCGTGGGACAGGGTGTTGACACTGAAGCTTTCTTT
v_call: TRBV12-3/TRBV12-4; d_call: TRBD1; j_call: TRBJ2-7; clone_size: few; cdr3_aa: CASSSRQGSYEQYF; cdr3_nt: TGTGCCAGCAGTTCGAGACAGGGTTCCTACGAGCAGTACTTC
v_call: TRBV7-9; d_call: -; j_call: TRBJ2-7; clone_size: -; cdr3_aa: CASSLLDSYYDYEQYF; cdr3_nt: TGTGCCAGCAGCTTACTCGACAGCTACTATGACTACGAGCAGTACTTC
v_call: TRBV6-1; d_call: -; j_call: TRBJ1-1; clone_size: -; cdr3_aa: CASSYTGKNTEAFF; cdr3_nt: TGTGCCAGCAGTTATACGGGGAAAAACACTGAAGCTTTCTTT
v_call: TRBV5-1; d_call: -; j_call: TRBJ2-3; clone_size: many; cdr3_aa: CASSLAGSTDTQYF; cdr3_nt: TGCGCCAGCAGCTTAGCAGGGAGCACAGATACGCAGTATTTT
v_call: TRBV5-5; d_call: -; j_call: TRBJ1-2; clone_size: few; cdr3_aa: CASSSGPNYGYTF; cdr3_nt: TGTGCCAGCAGCTCCGGTCCCAACTATGGCTACACCTTC
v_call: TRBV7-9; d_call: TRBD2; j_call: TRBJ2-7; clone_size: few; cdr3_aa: CASSQLAGSSYEQYF; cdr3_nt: TGTGCCAGCAGCCAACTAGCGGGGTCTTCCTACGAGCAGTACTTC
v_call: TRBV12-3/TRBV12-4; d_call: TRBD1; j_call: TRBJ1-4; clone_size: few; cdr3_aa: CASSDRGSNEKLFF; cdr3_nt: TGTGCCAGCAGCGACAGGGGGTCGAATGAAAAACTGTTTTTT
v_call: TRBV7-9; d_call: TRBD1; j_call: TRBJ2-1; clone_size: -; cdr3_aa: CASSLGQGARYNEQFF; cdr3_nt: TGTGCCAGCAGCTTAGGACAGGGGGCGCGGTACAATGAGCAGTTCTTC
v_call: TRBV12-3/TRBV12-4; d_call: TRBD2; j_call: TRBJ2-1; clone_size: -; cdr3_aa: CASSRGLAYEQFF; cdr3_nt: TGTGCCAGCAGTCGGGGACTAGCCTATGAGCAGTTCTTC
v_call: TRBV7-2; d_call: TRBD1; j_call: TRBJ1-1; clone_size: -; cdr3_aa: CASSSRQGRVTEAFF; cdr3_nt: TGTGCCAGCAGCTCTCGACAGGGACGGGTCACTGAAGCTTTCTTT
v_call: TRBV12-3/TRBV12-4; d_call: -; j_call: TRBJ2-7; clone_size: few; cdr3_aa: CASSLRRDVGEQYF; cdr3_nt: TGTGCCAGCAGTTTAAGGCGGGACGTAGGCGAGCAGTACTTC
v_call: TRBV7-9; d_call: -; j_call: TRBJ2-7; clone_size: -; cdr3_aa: CASSSTGYQQYF; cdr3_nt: TGTGCCAGCAGCTCGACAGGATACCAGCAGTACTTC
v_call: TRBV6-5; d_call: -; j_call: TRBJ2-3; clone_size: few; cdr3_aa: CASTPRPREGDTQYF; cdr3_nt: TGTGCCAGCACCCCCCGGCCTAGAGAAGGGGATACGCAGTATTTT
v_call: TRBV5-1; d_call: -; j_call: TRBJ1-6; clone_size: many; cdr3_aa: CASSLAGTKFSPLHF; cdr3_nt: TGCGCCAGCAGCTTGGCCGGGACAAAATTTTCACCCCTCCACTTT
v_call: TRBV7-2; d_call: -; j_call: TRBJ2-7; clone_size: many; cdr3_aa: CASSQPPGGQYF; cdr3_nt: TGTGCCAGCAGCCAACCCCCTGGGGGGCAGTACTTC
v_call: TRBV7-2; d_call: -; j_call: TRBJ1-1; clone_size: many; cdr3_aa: CASSANRYTEAFF; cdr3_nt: TGTGCCAGCAGCGCAAACAGATACACTGAAGCTTTCTTT
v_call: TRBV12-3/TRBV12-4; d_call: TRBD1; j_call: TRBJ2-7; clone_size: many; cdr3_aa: CASSTGQGFYEQYF; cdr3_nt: TGTGCCAGCAGTACCGGACAGGGGTTCTACGAGCAGTACTTC
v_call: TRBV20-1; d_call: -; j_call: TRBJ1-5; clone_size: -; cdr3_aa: CSAIGQLNTNQPQHF; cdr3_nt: TGCAGTGCTATCGGGCAGCTTAATACAAATCAGCCCCAGCATTTT
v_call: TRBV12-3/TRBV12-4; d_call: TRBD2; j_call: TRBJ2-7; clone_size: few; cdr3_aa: CASSLRTSGRAGTYEQYF; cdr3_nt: TGTGCCAGCAGTCTCCGGACTAGCGGGAGGGCCGGGACTTACGAGCAGTACTTC
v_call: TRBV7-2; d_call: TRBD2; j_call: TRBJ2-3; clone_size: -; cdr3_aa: CASSLAPSGGTYTGTQYF; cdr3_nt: TGTGCCAGCAGCTTAGCCCCTAGCGGGGGGACTTACACAGGTACGCAGTATTTT
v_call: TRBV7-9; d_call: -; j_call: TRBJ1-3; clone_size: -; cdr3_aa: CASTVRGLAPGNTIYF; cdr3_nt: TGTGCCAGCACCGTAAGGGGACTCGCCCCTGGAAACACCATATATTTT
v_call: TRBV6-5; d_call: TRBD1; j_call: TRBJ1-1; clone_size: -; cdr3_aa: CASRRQGAYTEAFF; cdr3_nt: TGTGCCAGCAGGAGACAGGGGGCATACACTGAAGCTTTCTTT
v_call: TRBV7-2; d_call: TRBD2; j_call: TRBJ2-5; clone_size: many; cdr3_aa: CASSLVAGDQETQYF; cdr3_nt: TGTGCCAGCAGCTTAGTAGCGGGGGACCAAGAGACCCAGTACTTC
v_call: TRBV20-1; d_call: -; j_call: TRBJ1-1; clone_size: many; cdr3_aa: CSARVYLGSRNTEAFF; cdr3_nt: TGCAGTGCTAGAGTATACCTAGGGAGTAGGAACACTGAAGCTTTCTTT
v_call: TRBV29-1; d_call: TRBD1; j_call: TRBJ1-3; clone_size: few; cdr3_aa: CSVMTGTGGAGNTIYF; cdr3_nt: TGCAGCGTTATGACCGGGACAGGGGGAGCTGGAAACACCATATATTTT
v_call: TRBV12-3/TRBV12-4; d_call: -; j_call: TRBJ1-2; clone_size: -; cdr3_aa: CASTLTGGYTF; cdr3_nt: TGTGCCAGCACCTTGACGGGGGGCTACACCTTC
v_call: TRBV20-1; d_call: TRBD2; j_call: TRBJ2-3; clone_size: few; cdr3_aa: CSASRLGLADTDTQYF; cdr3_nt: TGCAGTGCTAGTCGGCTGGGACTAGCGGACACAGATACGCAGTATTTT
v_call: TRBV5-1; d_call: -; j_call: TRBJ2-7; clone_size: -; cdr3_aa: CASSIAGEQYF; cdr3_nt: TGCGCCAGCAGCATCGCGGGCGAGCAGTACTTC
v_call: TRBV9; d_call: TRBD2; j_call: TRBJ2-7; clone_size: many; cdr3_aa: CASSPSGSRVHEQYF; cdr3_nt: TGTGCCAGCAGCCCTAGCGGGTCACGGGTCCACGAGCAGTACTTC
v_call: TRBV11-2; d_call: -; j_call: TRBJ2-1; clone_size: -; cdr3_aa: CASSLQHNEQFF; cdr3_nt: TGTGCCAGCAGCTTACAACACAATGAGCAGTTCTTC
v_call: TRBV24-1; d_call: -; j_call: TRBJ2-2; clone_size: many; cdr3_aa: CATSAEGARTGELFF; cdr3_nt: TGTGCCACCAGTGCGGAGGGGGCCAGGACCGGGGAGCTGTTTTTT